The 18 T cell receptor beta chains below were found in one sample sequenced in a study of blood T cell repertoires in COVID-19 (TCRdb year 2020). The method was the immunoSEQ multiplex PCR assay. The table comes from immuneACCESS by way of TCRdb, which keeps in-frame sequences with V and J called. Part of the clones is missing from these tables; in studies checked, under half for an unresolved V gene and the rest for unknown reasons. For this sample there are 150,000 to 200,000 clones; about four fifths appear just once. Roughly 9.6% of the sample is taken by the ten largest. Material: PBMCs or T cells enriched from blood (not recorded which). Receptors were obtained from a man aged 45-65 years who had recovered from COVID-19.

The gene calls are TRBV9 and TRBJ2-7; TRBD1 aligns across 11 bases. Looked up from germline, CDR1 is SGDLS and CDR2 is YYNGEE. V was pared by 4 bases and J by 0 bases, with 6 bases of the junction left unmatched. CDR3 length: 16 amino acids. The CDR3 loop is CASSYGQGAGSYEQYF. Written as DNA, the CDR3 is TGTGCCAGCAGCTACGGACAGGGGGCCGGCTCCTACGAGCAGTACTTC. Variable domain in full (rest from reference TRBV9 and TRBJ2-7): DSGVTQTPKHLITATGQRVTLRCSPRSGDLSVYWYQQSLDQGLQFLIQYYNGEERAKGNILERFSAQQFPDLHSELNLSSLELGDSALYFCASSYGQGAGSYEQYFGPGTRLTVT.

V is TRBV2 and J is TRBJ2-7, with D possibly being TRBD2 (6 bases). The germline V gene encodes CDR1 SNHLY and CDR2 FYNNEI. CDR3 length: 14 residues. Trimming took off 8 bases at V and 4 bases at J, with 18 bases between the two ends. CDR3 loop: CASVPGTSEYEQYF. The CDR3 DNA reads as TGTGCCAGCGTACCCGGGACTTCGGAGTACGAGCAGTACTTC. Full variable domain (remainder filled in from reference TRBV2 and TRBJ2-7): EPEVTQTPSHQVTQMGQEVILRCVPISNHLYFYWYRQILGQKVEFLVSFYNNEISEKSEIFDDQFSVERPDGSNFTLKIRSTKLEDSAMYFCASVPGTSEYEQYFGPGTRLTVT.

The chain employs TRBV5-1 and TRBJ1-1; 7 bases fit TRBD1. J gave up 7 bases and V 4 bases, and 10 bases lay outside the gene matches. The germline V gene has CDR1 SGHRS and CDR2 YFSETQ. The CDR3 spans 14 residues. CDR3: CASSRKGGAVEAFF. DNA for the CDR3: TGCGCCAGCAGCCGCAAAGGGGGCGCCGTTGAAGCTTTCTTT.

Only a few counts were recorded for this clone. V usage is TRBV7-2 and J usage is TRBJ2-7; maybe TRBD1 (6 bases). CDR3 size: 14 residues. V was clipped by 5 bases and J by 6 bases, with 17 bases between them. Germline V lookup: CDR1 SGHTA, CDR2 FQGNSA. The CDR3 DNA reads TGTGCCAGCAGCCCAACAGGGAGCCGGGGCGAGCAGTACTTC. Translating it yields CASSPTGSRGEQYF.

The V gene is TRBV7-8, the J gene TRBJ2-7; TRBD2 aligns across 8 bases. V lost 3 bases, J lost 6 bases, and 7 bases stayed unmatched. Germline CDR1 and CDR2: SGHVS and FQNEAQ. The CDR3 consists of 14 residues. The CDR3 DNA sequence: TGTGCCAGCAGCTTGACCGGGACTAGTCGCGAGCAGTACTTC. As protein: CASSLTGTSREQYF.

This clone occurred a few times. The chain is built from TRBV24-1 and TRBJ2-3, with 14 bases fitting TRBD2. The V and J ends lost 10 bases and 5 bases, in that order; junction bases with no gene match: 7. The germline CDR1 and CDR2 sequences are KGHDR and SFDVKD. The length of the CDR3 is 15 residues. The CDR3 DNA follows: TGTGCCACTGGAGAAGGGACTAGCGGGGGAGATACGCAGTATTTT. Residues: CATGEGTSGGDTQYF.

The chain links TRBV12-5 to TRBJ1-5; D not certain. CDR3 length: 12 amino acids. Trimming cost V 3 bases and J 11 bases, with 11 bases left between them. Germline V gene data show CDR1 as LGHNT and CDR2 as FRNRAP. The CDR3 loop reads CASGFEGRSQHF. For the CDR3, the DNA is TGTGCTAGTGGTTTTGAGGGCCGGTCCCAGCATTTT.

This rearrangement joins TRBV6-4 to TRBJ1-1, with TRBD1 matching over 9 bases. The CDR3 runs 14 residues. Germline lookup yields CDR1 MRHNA and CDR2 SNTAGT. The ends lost 4 bases at V and 1 base at J; junction bases unmatched: 1. The CDR3 DNA reads TGTGCCAGCAGTGTGACAGGGGGGAACACTGAAGCTTTCTTT. Translated: CASSVTGGNTEAFF.

The chain links TRBV7-9 to TRBJ2-3; 7 positions match TRBD2. V was clipped by 5 bases and J by 2 bases; unmatched bases: 7. The germline CDR1 and CDR2 sequences are SEHNR and FQNEAQ (reference sequence). The CDR3 extends over 15 amino acids. CDR3 in DNA: TGTGCCAGCAGCCTCGAAGCGGGAACCACAGATACGCAGTATTTT. This encodes CASSLEAGTTDTQYF.

This chain uses TRBV5-1 with TRBJ1-3; unclear D gene. This CDR3 spans 15 amino acids. The V end was cut by 4 bases, the J end by 0 bases, with 11 bases between. CDR1 is SGHRS, CDR2 YFSETQ, per germline. CDR3 nucleotides: TGCGCCAGCAGCCCCTCACAGAACTCTGGAAACACCATATATTTT. As protein: CASSPSQNSGNTIYF. Full variable domain (remainder filled in from reference TRBV5-1 and TRBJ1-3): KAGVTQTPRYLIKTRGQQVTLSCSPISGHRSVSWYQQTPGQGLQFLFEYFSETQRNKGNFPGRFSGRQFSNSRSEMNVSTLELGDSALYLCASSPSQNSGNTIYFGEGSWLTVV.

The rearrangement links TRBV28 to TRBJ1-6, with 8 positions matching TRBD1. V lost 6 bases, J lost 7 bases, and 5 bases stayed unmatched. The CDR3 is made up of 14 amino acids. The V gene's germline CDR1 is MDHEN and CDR2 SYDVKM. The CDR3 protein is CASSRTGNNSPLHF. The CDR3 coding sequence is TGTGCCAGCAGCCGGACAGGGAACAATTCACCCCTCCACTTT.

The rearrangement joins TRBV5-4 to TRBJ2-5; D perhaps matches TRBD2 (5 bases). V gave up 4 bases and J gave up 5 bases, with 12 bases separating them. The CDR3 totals 13 residues. Germline V CDR1 and CDR2: SGHNT, YYREEE (reference sequence). The CDR3 is CASSGPSLETQYF. CDR3 nucleotide sequence: TGTGCCAGCAGCGGCCCTAGCTTGGAGACCCAGTACTTC.

The chain joins TRBV7-3 to TRBJ1-2; TRBD1 agrees at 7 bases. This CDR3 comprises 16 residues. CDR1 is SGHTA and CDR2 is FQGTGA in the germline V gene. CDR3 sequence: CVETTVDRSINYGYTF. Here the CDR3 DNA reads TGTGTCGAAACAACGGTGGACAGGTCTATCAACTATGGCTACACCTTC.

V usage is TRBV28 and J usage is TRBJ2-3, with TRBD2 as a possible D gene (7 bases). Germline assignment: CDR1 MDHEN and CDR2 SYDVKM. V lost 1 base and J lost 7, with 18 bases in between. The CDR3 has 16 amino acids. The CDR3 loop reads CASSLSGGARSNTQYF. The CDR3 DNA is TGTGCCAGCAGTTTATCGGGGGGCGCTCGGAGTAATACGCAGTATTTT. The full variable domain, completed using reference TRBV28 and TRBJ2-3, is DVKVTQSSRYLVKRTGEKVFLECVQDMDHENMFWYRQDPGLGLRLIYFSYDVKMKEKGDIPEGYSVSREKKERFSLILESASTNQTSMYLCASSLSGGARSNTQYFGPGTRLTVL.

The genes are TRBV19 and TRBJ1-1; D might be TRBD1 (5 bases). The germline CDR1 and CDR2 sequences are LNHDA and SQIVND (reference sequence). V was shortened by 1 base and J by 1 base, with 19 bases between the two germline ends. CDR3 size: 18 residues. The CDR3: CASSIVSRVVVRNTEAFF. In DNA form, the CDR3 reads TGTGCCAGTAGTATAGTTTCCAGGGTCGTAGTTCGGAACACTGAAGCTTTCTTT.

J is TRBJ2-3 and V is TRBV19, with 7 bases matching TRBD2. The V gene end was trimmed by 4 bases and the J gene end by 4 bases; junction bases not matched to a gene: 11. The CDR3 covers 16 residues. Germline lookup yields CDR1 LNHDA and CDR2 SQIVND (reference sequence). CDR3 bases: TGTGCCAGTAGTAGAATAGCGGGTCAATCGGCAGATACGCAGTATTTT. This encodes CASSRIAGQSADTQYF.

The chain combines TRBV19 with TRBJ1-5; D might be TRBD1 (5 bases). The length of the CDR3 is 15 residues. Germline CDR1 LNHDA, CDR2 SQIVND (reference sequence). V was shortened by 3 bases and J by 4 bases, with 13 bases between the two germline ends. CDR3 sequence reads: CASSITRGGNQPQHF. The DNA for the CDR3 is TGTGCCAGTAGTATTACTCGGGGGGGTAATCAGCCCCAGCATTTT.

This chain uses TRBV9 with TRBJ1-5; D gene ambiguous. Germline CDR1 is SGDLS and CDR2 is YYNGEE. This CDR3 is built from 15 residues. Trimming took 3 bases from V and 4 from J, leaving 14 bases between them. CDR3 DNA: TGTGCCAGCAGCGCAGGAGGCGGTTGGAATCAGCCCCAGCATTTT. Translation gives CASSAGGGWNQPQHF.